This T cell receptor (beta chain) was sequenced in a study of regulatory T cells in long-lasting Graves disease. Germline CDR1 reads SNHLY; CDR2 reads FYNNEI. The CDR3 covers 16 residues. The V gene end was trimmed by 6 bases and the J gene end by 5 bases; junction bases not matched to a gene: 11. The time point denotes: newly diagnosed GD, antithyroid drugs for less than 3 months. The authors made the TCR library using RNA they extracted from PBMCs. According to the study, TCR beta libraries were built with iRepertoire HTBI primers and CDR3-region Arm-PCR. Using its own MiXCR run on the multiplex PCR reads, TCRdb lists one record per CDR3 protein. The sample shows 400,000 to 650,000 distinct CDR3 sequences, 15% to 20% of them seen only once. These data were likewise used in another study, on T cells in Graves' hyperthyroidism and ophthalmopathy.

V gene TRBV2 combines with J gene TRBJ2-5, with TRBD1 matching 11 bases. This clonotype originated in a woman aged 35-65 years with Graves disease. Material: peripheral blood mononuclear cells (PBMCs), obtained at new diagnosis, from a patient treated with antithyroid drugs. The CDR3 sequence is CASRDSGTGGVETQYF. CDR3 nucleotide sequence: TGTGCCAGCAGGGACTCCGGGACAGGGGGAGTCGAGACCCAGTACTTC. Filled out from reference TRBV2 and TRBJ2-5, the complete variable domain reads EPEVTQTPSHQVTQMGQEVILRCVPISNHLYFYWYRQILGQKVEFLVSFYNNEISEKSEIFDDQFSVERPDGSNFTLKIRSTKLEDSAMYFCASRDSGTGGVETQYFGPGTRLLVL.